A few counts support the clone carrying this TCR beta chain. Antigen: not known. 5'-RACE, quantitative and with molecular barcodes, yielded the TCR beta libraries. MiXCR, run by TCRdb on the 5' RACE reads, gives a single entry per CDR3 protein. The data show 250,000 to 400,000 distinct CDR3 sequences, roughly 12% seen once. These data belong to a study of CD8 T cells in ankylosing spondylitis. General study findings and limits: Enrichment of disease-linked clones was reportedly significant in matched ankylosing spondylitis synovial fluid. Peripheral blood samples showed relatively rare disease-linked clones, and these clones were CD8+.

Germline loops: CDR1 SGHDT, CDR2 YYEEEE. This CDR3 region has 13 residues. V shed 4 bases and J shed 4 bases, with 11 bases lying between them. Sample: blood, either unsorted or a sorted T cell fraction (not recorded which). The chain employs TRBV5-6 and TRBJ1-2; no reliable D call. This sequence originates from a female donor with ankylosing spondylitis or in good health (not recorded which). DNA of the CDR3: TGTGCCAGCAGCCGCGACCCCCGCTATGGCTACACCTTC. The encoded protein is CASSRDPRYGYTF.